This T cell receptor (beta chain) was recorded in a study of blood T cell repertoires in COVID-19. Study-wide background: There were acute and convalescent COVID-19 samples, and they came from the United States, Italy and Spain. T cells, B-cell-depleted T cells, or PBMCs provided the cDNA or gDNA that served as material.

Original processing methods: Scientists estimated how many nucleated cells there were by amplifying reference gene primers. Measured with immunoSEQ multiplex PCR; TCRdb has only the in-frame clones, and not every one. Clone size and V and J calls were adopted from that table, with D and trimming inferred from the DNA. The table shows some 130,000 clones, with roughly 86% occurring only once. Trimming stripped 2 bases from V and 4 bases from J, with 8 bases between. The CDR3 length is 13 residues. Germline V gives CDR1 MNHEY, CDR2 SVGAGI. Seattle patient enrollment occurred during active infection, with longitudinal follow-up thereafter.

The clonotype originates from a woman in her 70s with COVID-19, enrolled during active disease. The genes are TRBV6-5 and TRBJ1-2; D gene ambiguous. Source material: peripheral blood. Here the CDR3 DNA reads TGTGCCAGCAGTTACACTGAAACCTATGGCTACACCTTC. Amino acids: CASSYTETYGYTF.